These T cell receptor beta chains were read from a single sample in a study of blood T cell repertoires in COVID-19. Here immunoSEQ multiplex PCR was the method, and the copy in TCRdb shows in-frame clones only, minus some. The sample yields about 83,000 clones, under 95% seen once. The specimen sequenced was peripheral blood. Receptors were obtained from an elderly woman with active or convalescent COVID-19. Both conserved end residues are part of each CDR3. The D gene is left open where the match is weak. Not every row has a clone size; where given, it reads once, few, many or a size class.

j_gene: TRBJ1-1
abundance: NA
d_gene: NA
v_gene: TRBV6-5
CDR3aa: CATSMGRLNTEAFF
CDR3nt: TGTGCCACCAGTATGGGGCGCCTGAACACTGAAGCTTTCTTT

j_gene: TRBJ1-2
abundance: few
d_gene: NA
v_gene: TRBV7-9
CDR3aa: CASSLVDRLYGYTF
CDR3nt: TGTGCCAGCAGCTTAGTAGACAGACTCTATGGCTACACCTTC

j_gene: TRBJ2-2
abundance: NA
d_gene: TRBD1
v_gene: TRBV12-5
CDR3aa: CASGLVPDRGGSGELFF
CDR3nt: TGTGCTAGTGGTTTGGTACCGGACAGGGGGGGCTCCGGGGAGCTGTTTTTT

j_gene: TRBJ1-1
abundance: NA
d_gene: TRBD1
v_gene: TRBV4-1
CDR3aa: CASSHGQEMNTEAFF
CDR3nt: TGCGCCAGCAGCCATGGACAGGAGATGAACACTGAAGCTTTCTTT

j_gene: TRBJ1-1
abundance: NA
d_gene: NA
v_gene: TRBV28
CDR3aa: CASSFPVAVMNTEAFF
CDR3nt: TGTGCCAGCAGTTTTCCGGTAGCCGTCATGAACACTGAAGCTTTCTTT

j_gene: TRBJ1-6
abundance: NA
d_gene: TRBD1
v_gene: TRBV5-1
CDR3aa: CASSFSSVGQSFRSPLHF
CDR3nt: TGCGCCAGCAGCTTCTCATCTGTGGGACAGTCATTTCGCTCACCCCTCCACTTT

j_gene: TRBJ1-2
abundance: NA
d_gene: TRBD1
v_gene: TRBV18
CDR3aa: CASSHNEGDRGSCTF
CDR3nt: TGTGCCAGCTCGCACAACGAAGGGGACAGGGGTTCTTGCACCTTC

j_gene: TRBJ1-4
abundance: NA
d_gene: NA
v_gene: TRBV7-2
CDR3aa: CASSQGVGNEKLFF
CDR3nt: TGTGCCAGCAGCCAGGGCGTCGGGAATGAAAAACTGTTTTTT

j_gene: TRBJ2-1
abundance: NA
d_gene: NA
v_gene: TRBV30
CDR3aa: CAWSDSRGEQFF
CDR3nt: TGTGCCTGGAGTGACTCCAGGGGTGAGCAGTTCTTC

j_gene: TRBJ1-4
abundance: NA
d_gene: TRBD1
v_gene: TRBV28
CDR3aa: CASSRQGREKLFF
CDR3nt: TGTGCCAGCAGCAGACAGGGGAGGGAAAAACTGTTTTTT

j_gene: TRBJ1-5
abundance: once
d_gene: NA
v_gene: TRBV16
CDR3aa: CASSQWGPKSKTIPNQPQHF
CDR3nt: TGTGCCAGCAGCCAATGGGGCCCCAAGAGTAAGACCATACCCAATCAGCCCCAGCATTTT

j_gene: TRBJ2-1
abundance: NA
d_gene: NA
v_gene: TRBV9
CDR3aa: CASSATEFPNEQFF
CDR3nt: TGTGCCAGCAGTGCGACTGAATTCCCCAATGAGCAGTTCTTC

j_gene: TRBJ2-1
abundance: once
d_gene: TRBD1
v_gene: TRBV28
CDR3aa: CASRSGQGSYNEQFF
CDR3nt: TGTGCCAGCAGATCGGGACAGGGAAGTTACAATGAGCAGTTCTTC

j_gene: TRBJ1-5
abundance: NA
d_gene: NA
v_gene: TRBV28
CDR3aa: CASTSEGQPQHF
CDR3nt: TGTGCCAGCACCTCAGAGGGCCAGCCCCAGCATTTT

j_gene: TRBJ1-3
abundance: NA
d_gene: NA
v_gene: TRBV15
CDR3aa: CATSRDPGFGNTIYF
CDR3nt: TGTGCCACCAGCAGAGATCCAGGGTTTGGAAACACCATATATTTT

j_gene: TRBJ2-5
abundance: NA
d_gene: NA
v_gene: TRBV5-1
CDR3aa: CASLSQGFDQETQYF
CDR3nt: TGCGCCAGCCTCAGCCAGGGTTTTGATCAAGAGACCCAGTACTTC

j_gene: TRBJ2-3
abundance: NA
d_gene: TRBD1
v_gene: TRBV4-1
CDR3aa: CASSQGTQGAQYF
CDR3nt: TGCGCCAGCAGCCAAGGGACCCAGGGGGCGCAGTATTTT

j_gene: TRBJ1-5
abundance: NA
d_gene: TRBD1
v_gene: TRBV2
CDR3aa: CASSPTGENQPQHF
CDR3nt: TGTGCCAGCAGCCCCACAGGGGAAAATCAGCCCCAGCATTTT

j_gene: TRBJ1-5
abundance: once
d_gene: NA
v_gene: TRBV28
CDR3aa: CASKDSARGGNQPQHF
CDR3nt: TGTGCCAGCAAGGACAGCGCTCGAGGGGGCAATCAGCCCCAGCATTTT

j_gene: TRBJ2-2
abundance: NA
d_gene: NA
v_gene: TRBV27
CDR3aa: CASSTPGIPNTGELFF
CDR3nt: TGTGCCAGCAGTACCCCCGGGATTCCGAACACCGGGGAGCTGTTTTTT

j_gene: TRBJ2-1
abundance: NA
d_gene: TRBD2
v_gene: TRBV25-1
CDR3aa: CASTLGGTSGRDEQFF
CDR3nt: TGTGCCAGCACCTTAGGTGGAACTAGCGGGAGAGATGAGCAGTTCTTC

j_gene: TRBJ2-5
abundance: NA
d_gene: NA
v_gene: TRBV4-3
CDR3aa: CASSQGAGQETQYF
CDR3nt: TGCGCCAGCAGCCAAGGGGCGGGGCAAGAGACCCAGTACTTC

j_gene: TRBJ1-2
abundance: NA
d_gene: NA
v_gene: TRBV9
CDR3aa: CASSVRGTEGGYTF
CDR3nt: TGTGCCAGCAGCGTACGCGGGACGGAGGGTGGCTACACCTTC

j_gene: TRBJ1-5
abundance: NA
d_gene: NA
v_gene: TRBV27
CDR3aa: CASGPIPREASNQPQHF
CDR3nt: TGTGCCAGCGGACCGATACCCCGGGAGGCAAGCAATCAGCCCCAGCATTTT

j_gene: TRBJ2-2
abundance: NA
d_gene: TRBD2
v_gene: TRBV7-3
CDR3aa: CASSPGGAGELFF
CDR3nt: TGTGCCAGCAGCCCCGGGGGGGCCGGGGAGCTGTTTTTT

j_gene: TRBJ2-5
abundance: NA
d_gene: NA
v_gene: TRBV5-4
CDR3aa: CASSPSSQETQYF
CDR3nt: TGTGCCAGCAGCCCCTCGAGCCAAGAGACCCAGTACTTC

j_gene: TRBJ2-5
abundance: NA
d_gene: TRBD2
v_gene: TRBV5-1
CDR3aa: CASSLGLAGGQETQYF
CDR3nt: TGCGCCAGCAGCTTGGGGTTAGCGGGGGGCCAAGAGACCCAGTACTTC

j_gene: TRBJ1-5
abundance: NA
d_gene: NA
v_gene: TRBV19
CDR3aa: CASSLNDRNQPQHF
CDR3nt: TGTGCCAGTAGTTTAAATGACAGGAATCAGCCCCAGCATTTT

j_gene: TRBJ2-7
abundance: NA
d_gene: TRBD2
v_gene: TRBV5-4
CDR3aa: CASSSGGRGIYYEQYF
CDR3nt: TGTGCCAGCAGCTCCGGTGGGCGGGGGATATACTACGAGCAGTACTTC

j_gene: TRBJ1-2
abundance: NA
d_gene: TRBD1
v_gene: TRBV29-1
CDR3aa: CSVWDRVDGYTF
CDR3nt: TGCAGCGTTTGGGACAGGGTAGACGGCTACACCTTC

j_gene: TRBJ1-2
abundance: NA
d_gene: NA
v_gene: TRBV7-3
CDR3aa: CASSPPGEGYGYTF
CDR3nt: TGTGCCAGCAGCCCCCCGGGGGAAGGCTATGGCTACACCTTC

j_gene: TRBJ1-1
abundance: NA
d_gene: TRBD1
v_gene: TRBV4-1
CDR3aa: CASSQERTGGAFF
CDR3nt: TGCGCCAGCAGCCAAGAGAGGACAGGGGGGGCTTTCTTT

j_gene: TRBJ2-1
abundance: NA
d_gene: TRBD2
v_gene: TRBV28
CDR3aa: CASSFIAGSNEQFF
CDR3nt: TGTGCCAGCAGTTTCATAGCGGGGTCTAATGAGCAGTTCTTC

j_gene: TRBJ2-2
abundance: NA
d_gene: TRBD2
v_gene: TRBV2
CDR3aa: CASSRLAGGNTGELFF
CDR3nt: TGTGCCAGCAGTCGACTAGCGGGGGGGAACACCGGGGAGCTGTTTTTT

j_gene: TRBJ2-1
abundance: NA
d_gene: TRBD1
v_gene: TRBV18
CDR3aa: CASSLGQVVNEQFF
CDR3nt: TGTGCCAGCTCACTGGGACAGGTAGTAAATGAGCAGTTCTTC

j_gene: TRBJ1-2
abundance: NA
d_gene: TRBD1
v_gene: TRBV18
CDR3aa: CASSSYRDRVNSYGYTF
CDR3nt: TGTGCCAGCTCAAGCTACCGGGACAGGGTGAACAGTTATGGCTACACCTTC